Below, one TCR beta chain is given with its context. This entry comes from a study of T cells in Graves' hyperthyroidism and ophthalmopathy. The CDR3 regions of TCR beta were amplified from RNA transcripts. A set of HTBI primers served as the primers for a first-round RT-PCR of the TCR CDR3. TCRdb processed the multiplex PCR reads anew with MiXCR; each CDR3 protein has one entry. The data show roughly 700,000 distinct CDR3 sequences, 12% to 15% seen once. The CDR3 totals 13 residues. The germline V and J ends were trimmed by 6 bases and 2 bases, with 9 bases remaining between them. Germline lookup yields CDR1 WNHNN and CDR2 SYGVQD (reference sequence).

The origin of this receptor is a woman aged 18-30 years with Graves' hyperthyroidism. The chain combines TRBV10-1 with TRBJ2-3, with a possible D match to TRBD1 (5 bases). Input material: blood. The CDR3 spells CASSQTATDTQYF. The CDR3 coding sequence is TGCGCCAGCAGCCAGACAGCCACAGATACGCAGTATTTT.